This T cell receptor (beta chain) was sequenced for a study of OX40 agonist ivuxolimab in advanced cancers. The V gene lost 3 bases and the J gene lost 4 bases, with 7 bases spanning the gap. Germline V gene lookup returns CDR1 SGDLS and CDR2 YYNGEE. The CDR3 length is 12 residues. This clone was seen a single time. Some clones are missing from TCRdb's copy, which holds only in-frame ones; the method was immunoSEQ multiplex PCR. The profile shows tens of thousands of clones, around 94% of them singletons. This TCR was sampled from an adult with an advanced solid tumor such as melanoma, head and neck, liver or kidney cancer. The sequencing used CD4+ or CD8+ T cells sorted from blood, collected in a trial of the OX40 agonist ivuxolimab. The rearrangement joins TRBV9 to TRBJ1-2; perhaps TRBD1 as D (6 bases). CDR3 protein: CASSEQGYGYTF. Written as DNA, the CDR3 is TGTGCCAGCAGCGAACAGGGCTATGGCTACACCTTC.